This T cell receptor beta chain was captured by sequencing in a study of blood T cell repertoires in COVID-19. Study overall: Sites across the United States, Italy and Spain contributed samples from acute and convalescent COVID-19.

Profiling relied on immunoSEQ multiplex PCR, and the TCRdb table lists in-frame clones only, not all of them. The top ten hold 7% to 9.5% of the sample, which has about 150,000 clones, over 80% seen once. The clonotype originates from a man aged 30 to 39 with COVID-19, enrolled during active disease. The sample comprised peripheral blood.

In DNA, the CDR3 is TGTGCCAGCAGTGACCGGGACAACTACGAGCAGTACTTC. It yields the protein CASSDRDNYEQYF. The chain employs TRBV6-1 and TRBJ2-7; a weak D match, TRBD1 (6 bases). The germline V and J ends were trimmed by 3 bases and 3 bases, with 9 bases remaining between them. The CDR3 runs to 13 residues. CDR1 and CDR2 (germline): MNHNS, SASEGT.